This T cell receptor (beta chain) comes out of a study of cytomegalovirus exposure and HLA in healthy donors. The CDR3 extends over 15 amino acids. CDR1 is WSHSY and CDR2 is SAAADI in the germline V gene. The V end lost 4 bases, the J end lost 1 base, and 11 bases lay between the germline ends. PCR involved 60 Vbeta and 13 Jbeta primers. Sequencing was performed with immunoSEQ multiplex PCR; in TCRdb, only in-frame clones are kept and a portion is missing. The sample has around 160,000 clones, roughly 88% seen once. The sequenced material came from PBMCs. The rearrangement links TRBV10-2 to TRBJ2-1, with D uncertain. The source is a young man in good health and CMV-seropositive. CDR3 sequence (DNA): TGCGCCAGCAGTGGTGGTAGCTATTCCTACAATGAGCAGTTCTTC. It is translated as CASSGGSYSYNEQFF.